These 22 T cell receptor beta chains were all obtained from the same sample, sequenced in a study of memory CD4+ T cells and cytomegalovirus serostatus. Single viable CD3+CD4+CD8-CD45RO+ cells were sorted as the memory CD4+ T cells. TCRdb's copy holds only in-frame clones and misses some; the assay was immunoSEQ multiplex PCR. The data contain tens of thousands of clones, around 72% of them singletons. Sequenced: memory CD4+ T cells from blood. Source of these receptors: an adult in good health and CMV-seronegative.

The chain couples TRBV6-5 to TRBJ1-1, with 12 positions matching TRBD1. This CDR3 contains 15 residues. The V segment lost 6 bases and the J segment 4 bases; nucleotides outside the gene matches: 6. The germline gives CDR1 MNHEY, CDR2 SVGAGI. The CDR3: CASRRDRGPATEAFF. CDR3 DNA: TGTGCCAGCAGGAGGGACAGGGGGCCTGCCACTGAAGCTTTCTTT.

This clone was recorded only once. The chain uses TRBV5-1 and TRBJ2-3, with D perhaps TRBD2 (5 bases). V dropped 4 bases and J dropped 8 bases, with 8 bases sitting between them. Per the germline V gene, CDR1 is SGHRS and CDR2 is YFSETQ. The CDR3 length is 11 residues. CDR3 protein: CASSAAGTQYF. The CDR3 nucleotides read TGCGCCAGCAGCGCGGCGGGTACGCAGTATTTT.

The CDR3 DNA reads TGTGCCAGCAGCCCTAGGACTTTTGGGACAGATACGCAGTATTTT. This gives the protein CASSPRTFGTDTQYF. This chain links TRBV9 with TRBJ2-3, with D possibly matching TRBD2 (5 bases). This CDR3 contains 15 residues. Germline V gene sequence: CDR1 SGDLS, CDR2 YYNGEE. Trimming took off 4 bases at V and 3 bases at J, with 15 bases between the two ends.

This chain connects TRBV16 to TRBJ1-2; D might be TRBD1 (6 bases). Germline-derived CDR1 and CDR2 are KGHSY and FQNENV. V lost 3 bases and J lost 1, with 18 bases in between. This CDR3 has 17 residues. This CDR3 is CASSHGPVHRDNYGYTF. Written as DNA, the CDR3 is TGTGCCAGCAGCCATGGGCCAGTACACAGGGATAACTATGGCTACACCTTC. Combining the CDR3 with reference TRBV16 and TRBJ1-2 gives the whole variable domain GEEVAQTPKHLVRGEGQKAKLYCAPIKGHSYVFWYQQVLKNEFKFLISFQNENVFDETGMPKERFSAKCLPNSPCSLEIQATKLEDSAVYFCASSHGPVHRDNYGYTFGSGTRLTVV.

CDR3 bases: TGTGCCAGCAGATCGCCGGGACAGGGATTCAACCAGTACTTC. Translated: CASRSPGQGFNQYF. V gene TRBV6-5 combines with J gene TRBJ2-7, with TRBD1 identical over 9 bases. Trimming at V came to 6 bases and at J to 10 bases, leaving 13 bases not matched to a gene. CDR3 length: 14 residues. Germline lookup yields CDR1 MNHEY and CDR2 SVGAGI.

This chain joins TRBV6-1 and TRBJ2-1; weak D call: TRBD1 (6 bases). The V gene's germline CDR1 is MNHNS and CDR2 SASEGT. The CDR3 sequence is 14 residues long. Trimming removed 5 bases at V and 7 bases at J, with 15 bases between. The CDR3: CASSPNVQGNEQFF. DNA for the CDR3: TGTGCCAGCAGTCCCAATGTACAGGGTAATGAGCAGTTCTTC.

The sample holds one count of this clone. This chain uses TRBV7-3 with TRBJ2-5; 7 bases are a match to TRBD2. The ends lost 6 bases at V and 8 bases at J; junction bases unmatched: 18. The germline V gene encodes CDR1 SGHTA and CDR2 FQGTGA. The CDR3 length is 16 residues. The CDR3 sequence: CASSRLGGGVLETQYF. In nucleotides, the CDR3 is TGTGCCAGCAGTAGGTTAGGCGGGGGAGTCTTGGAAACCCAGTACTTC.

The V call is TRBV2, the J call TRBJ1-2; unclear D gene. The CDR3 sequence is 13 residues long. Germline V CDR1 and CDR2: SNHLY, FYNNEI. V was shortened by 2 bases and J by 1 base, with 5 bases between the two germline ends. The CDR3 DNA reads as TGTGCCAGCAGTGAACAACTTAACTATGGCTACACCTTC. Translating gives CASSEQLNYGYTF.

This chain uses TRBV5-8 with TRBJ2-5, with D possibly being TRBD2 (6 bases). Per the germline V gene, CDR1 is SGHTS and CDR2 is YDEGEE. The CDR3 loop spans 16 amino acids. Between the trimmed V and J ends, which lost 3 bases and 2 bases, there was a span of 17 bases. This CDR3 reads CASSSAGRGIQETQYF. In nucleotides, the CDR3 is TGTGCCAGCAGCTCGGCGGGACGCGGAATTCAAGAGACCCAGTACTTC.

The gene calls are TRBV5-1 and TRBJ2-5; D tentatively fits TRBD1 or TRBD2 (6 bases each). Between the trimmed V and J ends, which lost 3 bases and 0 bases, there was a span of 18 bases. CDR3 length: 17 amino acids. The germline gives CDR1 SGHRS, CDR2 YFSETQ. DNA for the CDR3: TGCGCCAGCAGCTCGATCGAGGGGGGCACGTACCAAGAGACCCAGTACTTC. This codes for CASSSIEGGTYQETQYF.

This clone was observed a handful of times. The DNA of the CDR3 is TGTGCCTGGAGTGACAGGGGAAATGAAAAACTGTTTTTT. It translates to CAWSDRGNEKLFF. The chain recombines TRBV30 with TRBJ1-4, with 7 positions matching TRBD1. Germline CDR1 is GTSNPN and CDR2 is SVGIG (reference sequence). This CDR3 comprises 13 residues. V was pared by 1 base and J by 5 bases, with 1 base of the junction left unmatched.

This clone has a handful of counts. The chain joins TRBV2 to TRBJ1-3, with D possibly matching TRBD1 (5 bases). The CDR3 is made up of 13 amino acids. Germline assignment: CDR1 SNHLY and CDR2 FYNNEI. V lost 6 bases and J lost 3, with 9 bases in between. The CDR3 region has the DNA TGTGCCAGCAGGGGGCCCTTTGGAAACACCATATATTTT. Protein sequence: CASRGPFGNTIYF.

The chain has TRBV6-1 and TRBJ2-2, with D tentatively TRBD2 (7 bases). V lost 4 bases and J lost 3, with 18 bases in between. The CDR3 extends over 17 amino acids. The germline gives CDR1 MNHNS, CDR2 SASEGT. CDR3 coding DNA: TGTGCCAGCAGTGGCCAGTGGGGGGGGCCTTACACCGGGGAGCTGTTTTTT. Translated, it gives CASSGQWGGPYTGELFF.

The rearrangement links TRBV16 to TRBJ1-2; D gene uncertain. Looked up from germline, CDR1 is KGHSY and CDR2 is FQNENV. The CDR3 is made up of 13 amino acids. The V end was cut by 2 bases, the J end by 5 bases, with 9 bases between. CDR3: CASSQGQTYGYTF. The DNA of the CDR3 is TGTGCCAGCAGCCAAGGTCAGACATATGGCTACACCTTC.

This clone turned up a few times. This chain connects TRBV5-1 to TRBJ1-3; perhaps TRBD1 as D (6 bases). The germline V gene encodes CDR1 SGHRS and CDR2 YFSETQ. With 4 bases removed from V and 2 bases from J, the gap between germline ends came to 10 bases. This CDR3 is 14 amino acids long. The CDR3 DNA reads TGCGCCAGCAGCACCACAGGGACTGGAAACACCATATATTTT. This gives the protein CASSTTGTGNTIYF.

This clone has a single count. CDR3 nucleotides: TGTGCCAGCAGTTCGAGACAGGGGGCACGCACTGAAGCTTTCTTT. It is translated as CASSSRQGARTEAFF. This chain uses TRBV27 with TRBJ1-1; 10 bases match TRBD1. CDR1 and CDR2 (germline): MNHEY, SMNVEV (reference sequence). Trimming removed 4 bases from V and 4 bases from J; junction bases left unmatched: 6. CDR3 length equals 15 residues.

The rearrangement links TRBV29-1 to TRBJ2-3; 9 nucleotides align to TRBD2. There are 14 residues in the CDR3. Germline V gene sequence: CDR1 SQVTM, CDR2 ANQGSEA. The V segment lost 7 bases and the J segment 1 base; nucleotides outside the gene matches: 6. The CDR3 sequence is CSAASGVGTDTQYF. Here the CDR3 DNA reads TGCAGCGCGGCTAGCGGGGTCGGCACAGATACGCAGTATTTT.

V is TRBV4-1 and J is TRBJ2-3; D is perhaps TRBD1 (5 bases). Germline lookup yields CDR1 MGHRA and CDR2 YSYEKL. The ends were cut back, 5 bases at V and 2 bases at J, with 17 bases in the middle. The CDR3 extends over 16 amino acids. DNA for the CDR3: TGCGCCAGCAGCTCCCGAAGGGGCCAAGACACAGATACGCAGTATTTT. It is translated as CASSSRRGQDTDTQYF.

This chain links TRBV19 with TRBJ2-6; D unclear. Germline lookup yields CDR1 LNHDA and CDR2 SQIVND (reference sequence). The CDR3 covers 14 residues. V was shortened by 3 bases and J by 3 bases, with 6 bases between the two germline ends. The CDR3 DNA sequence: TGTGCCAGTAGTATCCCCTTTGGGGCCAACGTCCTGACTTTC. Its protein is CASSIPFGANVLTF.

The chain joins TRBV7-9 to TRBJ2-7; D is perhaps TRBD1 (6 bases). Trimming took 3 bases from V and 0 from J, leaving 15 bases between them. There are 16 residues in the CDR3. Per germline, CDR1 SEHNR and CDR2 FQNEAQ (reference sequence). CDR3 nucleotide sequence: TGTGCCAGCAGCTTGGAAACAGGGAGCTTCTCCTACGAGCAGTACTTC. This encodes CASSLETGSFSYEQYF. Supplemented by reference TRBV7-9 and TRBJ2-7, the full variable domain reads DTGVSQNPRHKITKRGQNVTFRCDPISEHNRLYWYRQTLGQGPEFLTYFQNEAQLEKSRLLSDRFSAERPKGSFSTLEIQRTEQGDSAMYLCASSLETGSFSYEQYFGPGTRLTVT.

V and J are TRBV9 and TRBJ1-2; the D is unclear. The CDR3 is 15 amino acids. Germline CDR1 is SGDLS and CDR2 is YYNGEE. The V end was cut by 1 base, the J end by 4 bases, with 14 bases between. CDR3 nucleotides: TGTGCCAGCAGCGTATCTCAGGACTTTGGCTATGGCTACACCTTC. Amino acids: CASSVSQDFGYGYTF.

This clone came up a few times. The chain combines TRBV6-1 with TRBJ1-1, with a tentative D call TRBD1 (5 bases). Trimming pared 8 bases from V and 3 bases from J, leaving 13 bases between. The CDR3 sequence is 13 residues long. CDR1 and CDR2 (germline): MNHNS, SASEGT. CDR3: CASRGTGYTEAFF. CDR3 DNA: TGTGCCAGCCGGGGAACAGGCTACACTGAAGCTTTCTTT.